This T cell receptor (beta chain) was identified in a study of response to subunit inactivated influenza vaccine. V gave up 4 bases and J gave up 5 bases; unmatched junction bases: 6. Germline CDR1 reads SGHRS; CDR2 reads YFSETQ. The CDR3 loop spans 16 amino acids. Points from the study as a whole: With each seasonal influenza vaccination, the authors suggested, few new T cells are recruited.

About this clonotype itself: Its target is unknown.

TCRdb re-analysed the RT-PCR reads in MiXCR, keeping a single row per CDR3 protein. The sample holds around 580,000 distinct CDR3 sequences, approximately 14% seen once. This sequence was found in a man aged 45-65 years who received an inactivated influenza vaccine. The V gene is TRBV5-1, the J gene TRBJ2-5; TRBD2 aligns across 15 bases. The sample was PBMCs from blood, taken about 11 days after vaccination. CDR3 protein: CASSTGLAGGPETQYF. DNA for the CDR3: TGCGCCAGCAGCACTGGACTAGCGGGAGGGCCTGAGACCCAGTACTTC. The whole variable domain, filled in from reference TRBV5-1 and TRBJ2-5, reads KAGVTQTPRYLIKTRGQQVTLSCSPISGHRSVSWYQQTPGQGLQFLFEYFSETQRNKGNFPGRFSGRQFSNSRSEMNVSTLELGDSALYLCASSTGLAGGPETQYFGPGTRLLVL.